Here is one TCR beta chain with its context. No antigen is known for it. Treatment meaning: roughly ten-day PBMC culture with coronavirus spike peptide pools or control peptides (ViraFEST assay). Under the ViraFEST approach, antigen-specific T cells were expanded with peptide pools and TCRs subsequently sequenced. Deletions cut 4 bases from V and 4 bases from J, with 16 bases between. Germline V CDR1 and CDR2: MNHEY, SVGAGI. This CDR3 contains 15 residues. These data are taken from a study of vaccination and CD4 T cells after COVID-19. Whole-study context: Post-vaccination specimens were collected at a median of approximately 74 days following dose two (range 14 to 241).

Sequenced with the Oncomine TCR Beta short-read assay was DNA taken from cultured CD4+ T cells. Via MiXCR, TCRdb re-called the PCR reads, giving one row per CDR3 protein. Here the sample spans approximately 13,000 distinct CDR3 sequences, 45% to 60% being singletons. The chain joins TRBV6-5 to TRBJ1-2, with D tentatively TRBD1 (6 bases). The sequence derives from a human donor who had recovered from COVID-19. What was sequenced was CD4+ T cells from blood, cultured in vitro. This chain's CDR3 is CASSSHWSGAYGYTF. CDR3 sequence (DNA): TGTGCCAGCAGTTCTCATTGGTCGGGGGCCTATGGCTACACCTTC.